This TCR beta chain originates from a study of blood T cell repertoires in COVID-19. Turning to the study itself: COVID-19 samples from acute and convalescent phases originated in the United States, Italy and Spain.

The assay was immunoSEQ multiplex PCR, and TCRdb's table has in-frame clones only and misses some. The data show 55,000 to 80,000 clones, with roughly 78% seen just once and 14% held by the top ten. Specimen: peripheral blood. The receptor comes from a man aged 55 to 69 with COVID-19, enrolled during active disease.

The CDR3, as DNA: TGTGCCAGCATGGACAGGAGGGCGGGAGATACGCAGTATTTT. Amino acids: CASMDRRAGDTQYF. The chain couples TRBV5-4 to TRBJ2-3, with a weak D call TRBD1 (7 bases). CDR3 length: 14 amino acids. Germline CDR1 and CDR2: SGHNT and YYREEE (reference sequence). V lost 6 bases, J lost 5 bases, and 16 bases lay in between.